This T cell receptor beta chain came from a study of long-term antiretroviral therapy in people with HIV (dated by TCRdb to the early 2020s). At the level of the whole study: The earliest samples were collected about a decade before the 2015 WHO recommendation for immediate ART, when ART was typically delayed until CD4 counts fell. Whether ART initiation and durable HIV suppression were associated with changes in peripheral blood TRB repertoire composition and diversity was tested in a retrospective serial study. A total of about 180 cryopreserved PBMC samples were contributed to the cohort by 30 adults with confirmed HIV infection, with samples collected serially over a mean of roughly six years (range 1-12). Among the approximately 30 participants with HIV, around 10 were female. No cross-contamination during QIAcube processing turned up in test extractions that ran a monoclonal T-cell line alongside about 30 polyclonal samples. What the study reported, not specific to this receptor: A significant increase in TRB diversity was found to be associated with ART initiation, although TRB diversity was observed to remain significantly below that of transplant donor controls even after long-term ART. No data were available on ART adherence, viral resistance or therapy changes, limiting inferences about post-ART repertoire changes. At every time point, the repertoire was dominated by expanded TRB clones first identified before ART initiation, although this dominance fluctuated and, in many PLHIV, declined after ART. Because PBMC availability was limited, only the TCR beta chain was sequenced, with no alpha chain pairing. Samples dated from 2004 to 2017, and the ART regimens used may be less effective than current ones. CDR3 length ranges in HIV repertoires were narrower than in controls, and network structure suggested an antigen-experienced repertoire with only a slight naive shift after ART. Because pre-ART samples had limited cell numbers, profiling was done on unsorted PBMC rather than on sorted CD4+ and CD8+ T cells.

Cut back by 3 bases and 4 bases, the V and J ends lie 7 bases apart. The CDR3, from cysteine to phenylalanine, totals 12 residues. Only CDR3 DNA is held: 36 bases, read in frame from base 1. Reading the germline V gene gives CDR1 MDHEN and CDR2 SYDVKM. The immunoSEQ hsTCRB v3.0 assay was used at survey level resolution to sequence the TRB variable region. The target sequencing depth for TRB was 40,000-50,000 T-cell genomes per sample. TRB libraries were pooled and sequenced on an Illumina MiSeq using a v3 150-cycle kit. On the study's bioinformatics: Analysis of repertoires was carried out in R inside a reproducible Nextflow workflow spanning QC, data transformation and analysis. LymphoSeq2, an R package for AIRR-Seq data exploration, was used to implement custom analyses. After excluding a handful of samples that yielded fewer than 5000 total TRB sequences, fewer than 200 HIV repertoires remained for analysis. Among the 188 retained HIV repertoires, about 57 were collected before ART initiation and 120 to 140 were collected after ART initiation. Repertoires were downsampled to 5000 TRB nucleotide sequences, with summary statistics averaged over 100 downsampling iterations. TRB sequences were retained for analysis only if CDR3 regions of at least seven amino acids were present. Two measures captured diversity: a Shannon entropy-derived clonality score and the Gini coefficient. In repertoire networks, the top 5000 CDR3 amino acid sequences were linked whenever an edit distance of one separated two sequences. For TRB CDR3 amino acid sequences, GLIPH2 was used to predict antigen specificity groups and MHC restriction. To flag known CMV, EBV, HIV or tissue antigen associations, CDR3 amino acid sequences were matched against VDJdb and McPAS-TCR. Pre-ART, post-ART and control groups were compared with Wilcoxon signed-rank tests and Holm-Bonferroni correction. What TCRdb holds here is the immuneACCESS table cut down to in-frame rearrangements. Part of the clones is not present; checked against another copy, under half of the missing clones reflect an unresolved V gene, and the others are unexplained. D and trimming were read from the DNA, whereas the V and J calls and clone size are those reported in that table. The sample records approximately 28,000 clones, about 95% of which are singletons. Roughly 8% of the sample rests with the top ten.

Inclusion was restricted to participants for whom at least one PBMC sample before ART initiation and at least two post-ART samples were available. All participants with HIV were treated in the United States of America. Before DNA extraction, cryopreserved samples of about 1-11 million PBMC were thawed and then washed. At the time of the earliest PBMC sample, participants with HIV were aged between about 23 and 54 years. PBMC samples from each participant spanned 1-4 timepoints before ART initiation and 2-8 timepoints after ART initiation, with a median of 7 samples. For every participant, serial HIV viral load, CD4+ T-cell count, ART history and demographic data were obtained. Genomic DNA was extracted from unsorted PBMC with a Qiagen kit on a QIAcube, processed in batches of 12 samples. A word on this clone: Its antigen is unknown. Base qualities are not recorded, but no much larger clone differs from it by a single base.

The chain employs TRBV28 and TRBJ2-7, with no confident D gene call. The sequence was obtained from a man younger than 40 with HIV. This sample comprised unsorted PBMCs, obtained 5.3 years after starting antiretroviral therapy. The CDR3 has the sequence CASSFVGYEQYF. DNA sequence: TGTGCCAGCAGTTTCGTGGGGTACGAGCAGTACTTC.